This TCR beta chain is from a study of blood T cells in healthy people across ages. General study findings and limits: The percentage of naive T cells correlated strongly with TCR beta diversity.

Healthy Russian Caucasian donors spanned ages about 6 to 100 years. This clonotype has more than one count but fewer than ten. Its antigen is undetermined. The CDR3 spans 12 residues. Germline V gives CDR1 DFQATT, CDR2 SNEGSKA (reference sequence). The V gene end was trimmed by 6 bases and the J gene end by 6 bases; junction bases not matched to a gene: 6. Together with a sample-barcoded 5' primer, a J-beta primer mix was included in a second PCR lasting roughly 7 to 11 cycles. A template-switch adaptor containing 12 random nucleotides labeled each cDNA molecule. TCRdb re-called the 5' RACE reads with MiXCR, one entry per CDR3 protein. The table includes about 680,000 distinct CDR3 sequences, about half detected once.

Source material: blood. This rearrangement joins TRBV20-1 to TRBJ2-3; 7 nucleotides match TRBD2. The source is a woman aged 55-69 years in good health. Written as DNA, the CDR3 is TGCAGTGCCACGGGGGGTTTCGATACGCAGTATTTT. Translated, it gives CSATGGFDTQYF.